This T cell receptor beta chain was sequenced for a study of T cells after yellow fever vaccination. Study outcomes and limitations: Contaminating bulk clonotypes could be abundant in FACS-sorted repertoires. Clonotypes found in both CD4 and CD8 compartments made up a small share.

Per the germline V gene, CDR1 is SGDLS and CDR2 is YYNGEE. The CDR3 is made up of 12 amino acids. V lost 4 bases and J lost 10, with 14 bases in between. They built TCR cDNA with 5'RACE template switching, a step that put in a universal primer site and UMIs. TCRdb itself ran the 5' RACE reads through MiXCR, one entry per CDR3 protein. The sample consists of around 360,000 distinct CDR3 sequences, 11% of them appearing once. This clonotype was detected a few times. What it binds is unknown. Specimen: PBMCs, collected on the day of the first yellow fever vaccination. This TCR came from a man aged 18 to 35 who received the YFV17D yellow fever vaccine. This chain uses TRBV9 with TRBJ1-1, with D possibly being TRBD1 (5 bases). CDR3 sequence reads: CASSPRSGPAFF. CDR3 nucleotides: TGTGCCAGCAGCCCACGCTCAGGGCCAGCTTTCTTT. The variable domain in full, completed from reference TRBV9 and TRBJ1-1, reads DSGVTQTPKHLITATGQRVTLRCSPRSGDLSVYWYQQSLDQGLQFLIQYYNGEERAKGNILERFSAQQFPDLHSELNLSSLELGDSALYFCASSPRSGPAFFGQGTRLTVV.